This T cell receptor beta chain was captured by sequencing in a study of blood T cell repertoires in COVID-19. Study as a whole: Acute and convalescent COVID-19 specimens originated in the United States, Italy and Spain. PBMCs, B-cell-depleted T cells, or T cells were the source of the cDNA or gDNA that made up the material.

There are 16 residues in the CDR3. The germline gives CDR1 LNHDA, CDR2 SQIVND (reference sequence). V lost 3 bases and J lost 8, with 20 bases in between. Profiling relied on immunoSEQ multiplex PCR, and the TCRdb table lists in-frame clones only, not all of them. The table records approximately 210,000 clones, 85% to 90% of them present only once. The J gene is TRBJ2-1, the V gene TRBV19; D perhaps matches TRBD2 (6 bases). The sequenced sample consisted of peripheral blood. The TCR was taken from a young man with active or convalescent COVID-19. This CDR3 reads CASSILWGEVSHEQFF. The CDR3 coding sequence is TGTGCCAGTAGTATCCTGTGGGGGGAGGTTTCCCATGAGCAGTTCTTC.